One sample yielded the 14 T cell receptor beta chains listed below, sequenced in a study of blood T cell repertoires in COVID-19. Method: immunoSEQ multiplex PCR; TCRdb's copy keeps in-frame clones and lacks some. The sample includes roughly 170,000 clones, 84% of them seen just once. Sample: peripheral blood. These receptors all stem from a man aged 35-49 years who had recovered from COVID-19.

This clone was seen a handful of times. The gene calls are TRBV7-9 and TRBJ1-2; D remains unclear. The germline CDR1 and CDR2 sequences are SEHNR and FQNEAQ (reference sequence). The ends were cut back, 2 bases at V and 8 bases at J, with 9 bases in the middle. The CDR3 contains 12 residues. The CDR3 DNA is TGTGCCAGCAGCTTAATTTCGGTCGGCTACACCTTC. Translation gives CASSLISVGYTF. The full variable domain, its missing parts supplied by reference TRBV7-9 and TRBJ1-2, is DTGVSQNPRHKITKRGQNVTFRCDPISEHNRLYWYRQTLGQGPEFLTYFQNEAQLEKSRLLSDRFSAERPKGSFSTLEIQRTEQGDSAMYLCASSLISVGYTFGSGTRLTVV.

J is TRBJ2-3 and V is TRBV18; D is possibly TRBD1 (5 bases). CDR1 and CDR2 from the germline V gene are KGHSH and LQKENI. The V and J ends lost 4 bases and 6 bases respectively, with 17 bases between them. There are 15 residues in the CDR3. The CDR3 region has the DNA TGTGCCAGCTCACTCGACTTCAGGAAGGGGGATACGCAGTATTTT. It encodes CASSLDFRKGDTQYF.

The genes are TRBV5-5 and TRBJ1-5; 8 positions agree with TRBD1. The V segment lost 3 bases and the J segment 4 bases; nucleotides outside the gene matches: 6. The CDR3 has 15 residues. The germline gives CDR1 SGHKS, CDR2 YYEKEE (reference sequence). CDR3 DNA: TGTGCCAGCAGCTGGGGACAGGCCTTAAATCAGCCCCAGCATTTT. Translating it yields CASSWGQALNQPQHF.

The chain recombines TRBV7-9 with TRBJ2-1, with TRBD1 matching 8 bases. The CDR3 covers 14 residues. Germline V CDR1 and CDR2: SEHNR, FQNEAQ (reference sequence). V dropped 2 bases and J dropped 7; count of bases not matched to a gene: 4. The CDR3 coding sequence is TGTGCCAGCAGCTTAAGCCAGGGGGCGAATGAGCAGTTCTTC. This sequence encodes CASSLSQGANEQFF.

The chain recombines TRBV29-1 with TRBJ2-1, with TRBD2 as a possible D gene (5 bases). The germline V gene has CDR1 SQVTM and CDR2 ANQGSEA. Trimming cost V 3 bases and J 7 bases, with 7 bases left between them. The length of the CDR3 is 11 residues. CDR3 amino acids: CSVDTGNEQFF. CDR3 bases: TGCAGCGTTGATACGGGAAATGAGCAGTTCTTC.

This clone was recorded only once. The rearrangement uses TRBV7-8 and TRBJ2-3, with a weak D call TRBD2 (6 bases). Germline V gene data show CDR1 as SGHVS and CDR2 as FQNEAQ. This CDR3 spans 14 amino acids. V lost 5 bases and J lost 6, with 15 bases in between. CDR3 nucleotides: TGTGCCAGCAGCCTCGGGAGAAAATCGGATACGCAGTATTTT. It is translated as CASSLGRKSDTQYF. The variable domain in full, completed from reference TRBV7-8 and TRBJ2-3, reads GAGVSQSPRYKVAKRGQDVALRCDPISGHVSLFWYQQALGQGPEFLTYFQNEAQLDKSGLPSDRFFAERPEGSVSTLKIQRTQQEDSAVYLCASSLGRKSDTQYFGPGTRLTVL.

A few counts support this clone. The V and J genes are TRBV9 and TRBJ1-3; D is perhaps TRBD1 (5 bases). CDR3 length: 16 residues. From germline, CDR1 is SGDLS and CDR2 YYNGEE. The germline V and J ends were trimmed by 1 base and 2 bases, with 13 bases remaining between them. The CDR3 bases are TGTGCCAGCAGCGTACAATCAGGGAACGCTGGAAACACCATATATTTT. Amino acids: CASSVQSGNAGNTIYF.

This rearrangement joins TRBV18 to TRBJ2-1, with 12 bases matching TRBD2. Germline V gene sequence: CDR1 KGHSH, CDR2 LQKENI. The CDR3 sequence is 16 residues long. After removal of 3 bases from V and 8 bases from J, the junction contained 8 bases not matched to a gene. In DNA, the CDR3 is TGTGCCAGCTCACCGAATTTACTAGCGGGGGGACATGAGCAGTTCTTC. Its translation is CASSPNLLAGGHEQFF. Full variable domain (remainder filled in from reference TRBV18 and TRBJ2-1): NAGVMQNPRHLVRRRGQEARLRCSPMKGHSHVYWYRQLPEEGLKFMVYLQKENIIDESGMPKERFSAEFPKEGPSILRIQQVVRGDSAAYFCASSPNLLAGGHEQFFGPGTRLTVL.

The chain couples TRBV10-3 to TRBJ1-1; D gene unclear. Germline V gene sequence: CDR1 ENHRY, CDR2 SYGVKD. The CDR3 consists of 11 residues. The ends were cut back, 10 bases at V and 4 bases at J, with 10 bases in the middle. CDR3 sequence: CATSGATEAFF. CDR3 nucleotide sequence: TGTGCCACAAGCGGAGCCACTGAAGCTTTCTTT.

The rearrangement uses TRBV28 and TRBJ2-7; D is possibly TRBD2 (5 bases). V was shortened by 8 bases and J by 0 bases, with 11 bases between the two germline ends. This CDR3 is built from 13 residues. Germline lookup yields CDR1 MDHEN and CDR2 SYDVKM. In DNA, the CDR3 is TGTGCCAGCCGTCGTAGCGACTCCTACGAGCAGTACTTC. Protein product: CASRRSDSYEQYF.

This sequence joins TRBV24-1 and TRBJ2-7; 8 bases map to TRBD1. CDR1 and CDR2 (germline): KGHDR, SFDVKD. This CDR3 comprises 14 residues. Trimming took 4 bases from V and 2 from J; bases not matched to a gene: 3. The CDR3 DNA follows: TGTGCCACCAGTGAGTCGGACAGGGCCTACGAGCAGTACTTC. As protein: CATSESDRAYEQYF.

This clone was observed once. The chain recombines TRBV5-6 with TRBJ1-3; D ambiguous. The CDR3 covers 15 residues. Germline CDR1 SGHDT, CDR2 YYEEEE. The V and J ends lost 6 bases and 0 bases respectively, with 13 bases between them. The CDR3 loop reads CASKREADSGNTIYF. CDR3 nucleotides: TGTGCCAGCAAGAGGGAGGCAGACTCTGGAAACACCATATATTTT.

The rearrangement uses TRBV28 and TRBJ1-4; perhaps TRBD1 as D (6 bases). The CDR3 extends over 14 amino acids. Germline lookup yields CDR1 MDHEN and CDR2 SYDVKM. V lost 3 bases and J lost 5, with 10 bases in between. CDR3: CASSLGAENEKLFF. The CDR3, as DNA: TGTGCCAGCAGTTTGGGGGCGGAAAATGAAAAACTGTTTTTT.

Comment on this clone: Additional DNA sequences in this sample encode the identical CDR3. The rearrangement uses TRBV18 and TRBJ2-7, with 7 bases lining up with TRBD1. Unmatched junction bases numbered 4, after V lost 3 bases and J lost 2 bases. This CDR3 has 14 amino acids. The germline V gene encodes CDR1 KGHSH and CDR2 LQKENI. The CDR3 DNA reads TGTGCCAGCTCACCCGGGACAGCAACCTACGAGCAGTACTTC. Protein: CASSPGTATYEQYF.